A selection of T cell receptor beta chains follows, all from one sample in a study of blood T cells in healthy people across ages. TCRdb used MiXCR to reprocess the 5' RACE reads, holding one entry per CDR3 protein. The table lists about 580,000 distinct CDR3 sequences, around 50% of them singletons, with about 22% in the top ten. Sequenced: blood. The origin of the receptors is a man older than 75 in good health. Each CDR3 is given with its conserved first and last residue. The D gene is left open where the match is weak. Not all rows give a size; the values are once, few, many and, for expanded clones, a class.

TRBV5-1	TRBJ2-7	-	-	CASSPADHYEQYF	TGCGCCAGCAGCCCGGCGGACCACTACGAGCAGTACTTC
TRBV5-1	TRBJ2-3	-	few	CASSPEHPSTDTQYF	TGCGCCAGCAGCCCAGAACACCCAAGCACAGATACGCAGTATTTT
TRBV15	TRBJ2-5	-	once	CATLSGETQYF	TGTGCCACCCTAAGCGGGGAGACCCAGTACTTC
TRBV24-1	TRBJ2-3	-	few	CATSGSTDTQYF	TGTGCCACCAGTGGGAGCACAGATACGCAGTATTTT
TRBV5-1	TRBJ1-2	TRBD1	-	CASSSGQRDNGYTF	TGCGCCAGCAGCTCGGGACAGCGTGACAATGGCTACACCTTC
TRBV7-9	TRBJ2-7	TRBD2	-	CASRPTLAGGHSYEQYF	TGTGCCAGCAGGCCCACACTAGCGGGGGGCCACTCCTACGAGCAGTACTTC
TRBV7-2	TRBJ1-4	-	-	CASSYRTGGDKLFF	TGTGCCAGCAGCTACCGGACGGGGGGTGACAAACTGTTTTTT
TRBV20-1	TRBJ2-3	-	-	CSARDRRGQSTDTQYF	TGCAGTGCTAGAGATCGGAGAGGACAGAGCACAGATACGCAGTATTTT
TRBV29-1	TRBJ1-2	-	-	CGVGGSSGLYGYTF	TGCGGCGTTGGGGGCTCAAGCGGCCTCTATGGCTACACCTTC
TRBV5-1	TRBJ1-5	-	-	CASSLDPGGQPQHF	TGCGCCAGCAGCTTGGATCCGGGAGGACAGCCCCAGCATTTT
TRBV12-3/TRBV12-4	TRBJ2-3	TRBD1	-	CASSFRGTGDAQYF	TGTGCCAGCAGTTTCAGGGGGACCGGAGATGCGCAGTATTTT